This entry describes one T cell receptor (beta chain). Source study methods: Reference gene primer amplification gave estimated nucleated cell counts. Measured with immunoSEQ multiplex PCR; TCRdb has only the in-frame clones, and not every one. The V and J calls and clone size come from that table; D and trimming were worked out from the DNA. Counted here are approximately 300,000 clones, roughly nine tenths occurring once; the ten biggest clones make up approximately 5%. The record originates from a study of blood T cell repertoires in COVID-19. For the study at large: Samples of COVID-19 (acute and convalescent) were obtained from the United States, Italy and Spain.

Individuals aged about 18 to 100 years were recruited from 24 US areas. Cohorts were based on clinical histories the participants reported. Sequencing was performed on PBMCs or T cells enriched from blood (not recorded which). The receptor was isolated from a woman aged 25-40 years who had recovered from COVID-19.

The CDR3 loop reads CASSPGTGNSPLHF. CDR3 nucleotides: TGTGCCAGCAGCCCAGGGACAGGGAATTCACCCCTCCACTTT. This rearrangement joins TRBV5-5 to TRBJ1-6; 9 bases match TRBD1. The germline CDR1 and CDR2 sequences are SGHKS and YYEKEE (reference sequence). This CDR3 is built from 14 residues. Losses at the gene ends were 4 bases for V and 7 bases for J; bases not matched to a gene: 3.